The clone carrying this TCR beta chain was seen only once. What it binds is not known. The data were obtained in a study of cytomegalovirus exposure and HLA in healthy donors. Study in general: Some 91 million unique TCRs from HLA-typed donors were held in an early release of data. Study conclusions and caveats: At a 0.05 false discovery rate, a later analysis found 15,000 to 20,000 TCR beta sequences to be associated with HLA alleles. Relative to the roughly 700-donor mean, N-insertions were reportedly fewer in an Asian-associated ancestry cluster in a later analysis. Diagnosis of cytomegalovirus status made by the classifier reportedly showed high specificity and sensitivity.

A multiplex PCR was run with 60 Vbeta primers and 13 Jbeta primers. Method: immunoSEQ multiplex PCR; TCRdb's copy keeps in-frame clones and lacks some. The data show 150,000 to 200,000 clones, approximately 83% seen once. Per the germline V gene, CDR1 is MNHEY and CDR2 is SMNVEV (reference sequence). The CDR3 is made up of 13 amino acids. Trimming shortened V by 6 bases and J by 6 bases, and 15 bases separated the two germline ends. The clonotype was recovered from a boy aged 2 to 9 in good health and CMV-seronegative. Sequencing was performed on PBMCs. V and J are TRBV27 and TRBJ2-7; D is ambiguous. The CDR3: CASRAALGGEQYF. The CDR3 nucleotides read TGTGCCAGCAGAGCAGCGCTGGGTGGCGAGCAGTACTTC.